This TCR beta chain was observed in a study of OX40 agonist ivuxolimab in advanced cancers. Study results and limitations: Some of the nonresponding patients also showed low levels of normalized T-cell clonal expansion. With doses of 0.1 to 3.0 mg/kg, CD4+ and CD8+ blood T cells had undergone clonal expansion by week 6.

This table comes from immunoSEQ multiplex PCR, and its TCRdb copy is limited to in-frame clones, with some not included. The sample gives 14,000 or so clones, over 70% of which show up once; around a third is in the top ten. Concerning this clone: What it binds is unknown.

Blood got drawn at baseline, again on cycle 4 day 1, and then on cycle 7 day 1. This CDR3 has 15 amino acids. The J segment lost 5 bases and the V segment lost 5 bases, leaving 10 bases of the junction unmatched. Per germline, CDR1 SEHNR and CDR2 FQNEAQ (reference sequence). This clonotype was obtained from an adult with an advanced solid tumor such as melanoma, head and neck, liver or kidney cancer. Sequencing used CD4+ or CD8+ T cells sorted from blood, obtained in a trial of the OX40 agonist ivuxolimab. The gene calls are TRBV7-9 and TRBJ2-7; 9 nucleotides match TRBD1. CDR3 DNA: TGTGCCAGCAGCCCCCAGGGGACAGGGTCCCACGAGCAGTACTTC. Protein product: CASSPQGTGSHEQYF. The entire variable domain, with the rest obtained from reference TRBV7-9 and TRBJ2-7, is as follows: DTGVSQNPRHKITKRGQNVTFRCDPISEHNRLYWYRQTLGQGPEFLTYFQNEAQLEKSRLLSDRFSAERPKGSFSTLEIQRTEQGDSAMYLCASSPQGTGSHEQYFGPGTRLTVT.